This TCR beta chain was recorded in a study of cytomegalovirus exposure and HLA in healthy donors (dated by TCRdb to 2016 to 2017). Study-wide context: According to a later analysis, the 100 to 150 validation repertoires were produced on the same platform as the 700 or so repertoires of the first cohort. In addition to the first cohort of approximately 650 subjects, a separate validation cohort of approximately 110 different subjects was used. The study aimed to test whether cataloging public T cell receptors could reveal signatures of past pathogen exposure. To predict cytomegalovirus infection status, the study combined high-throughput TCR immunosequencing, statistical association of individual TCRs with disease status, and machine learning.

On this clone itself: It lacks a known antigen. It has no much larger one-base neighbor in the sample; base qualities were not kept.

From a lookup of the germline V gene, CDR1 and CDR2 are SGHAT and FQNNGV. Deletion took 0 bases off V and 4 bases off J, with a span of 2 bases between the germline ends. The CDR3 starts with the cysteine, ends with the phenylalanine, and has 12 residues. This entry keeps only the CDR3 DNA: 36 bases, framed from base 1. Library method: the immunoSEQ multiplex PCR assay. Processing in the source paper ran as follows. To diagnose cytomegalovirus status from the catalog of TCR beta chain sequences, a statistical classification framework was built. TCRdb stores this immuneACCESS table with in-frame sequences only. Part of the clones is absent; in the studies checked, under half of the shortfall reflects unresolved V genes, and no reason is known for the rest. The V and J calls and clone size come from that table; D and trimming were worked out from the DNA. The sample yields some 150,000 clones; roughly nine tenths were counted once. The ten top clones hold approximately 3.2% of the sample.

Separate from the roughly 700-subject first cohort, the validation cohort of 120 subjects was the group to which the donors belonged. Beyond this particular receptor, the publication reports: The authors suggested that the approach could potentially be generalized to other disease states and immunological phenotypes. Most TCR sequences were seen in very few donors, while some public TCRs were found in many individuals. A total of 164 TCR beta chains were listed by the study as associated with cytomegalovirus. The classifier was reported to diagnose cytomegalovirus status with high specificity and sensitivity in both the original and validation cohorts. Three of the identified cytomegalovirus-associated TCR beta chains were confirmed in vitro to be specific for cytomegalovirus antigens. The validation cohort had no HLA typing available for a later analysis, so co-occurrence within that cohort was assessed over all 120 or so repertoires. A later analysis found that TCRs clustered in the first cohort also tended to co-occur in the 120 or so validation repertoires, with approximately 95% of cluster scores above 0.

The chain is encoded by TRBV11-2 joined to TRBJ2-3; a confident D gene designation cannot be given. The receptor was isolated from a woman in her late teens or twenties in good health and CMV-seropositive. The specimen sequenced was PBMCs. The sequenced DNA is TGTGCCAGCAGCTTAGACGCAGATACGCAGTATTTT. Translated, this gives CASSLDADTQYF.